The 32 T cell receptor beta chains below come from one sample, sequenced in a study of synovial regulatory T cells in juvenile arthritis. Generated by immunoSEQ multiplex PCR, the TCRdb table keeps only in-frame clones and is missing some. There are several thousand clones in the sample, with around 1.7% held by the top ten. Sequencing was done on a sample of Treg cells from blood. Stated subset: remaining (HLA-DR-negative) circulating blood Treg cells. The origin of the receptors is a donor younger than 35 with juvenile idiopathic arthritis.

CDR3 in amino acids: CATSRDQGNREKLFF. The chain employs TRBV15 and TRBJ1-4; TCRdb proposes TRBD1, but this gene call is untestable without DNA. Germline lookup yields CDR1 LNHNV and CDR2 YYDKDF (reference sequence). The CDR3 totals 15 residues. Nucleotide data are not available.

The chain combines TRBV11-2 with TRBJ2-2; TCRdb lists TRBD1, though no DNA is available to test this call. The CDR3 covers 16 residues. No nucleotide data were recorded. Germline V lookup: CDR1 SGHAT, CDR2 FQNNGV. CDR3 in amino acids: CASSLVRQRNTGELFF.

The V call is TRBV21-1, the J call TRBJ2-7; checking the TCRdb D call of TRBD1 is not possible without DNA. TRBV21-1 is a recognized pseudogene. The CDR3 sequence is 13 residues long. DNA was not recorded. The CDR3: CASSGGLGDEQYF.

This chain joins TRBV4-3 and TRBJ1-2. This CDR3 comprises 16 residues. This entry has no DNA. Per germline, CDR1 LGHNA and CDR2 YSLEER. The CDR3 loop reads CASSQYRGGSVYGYTF.

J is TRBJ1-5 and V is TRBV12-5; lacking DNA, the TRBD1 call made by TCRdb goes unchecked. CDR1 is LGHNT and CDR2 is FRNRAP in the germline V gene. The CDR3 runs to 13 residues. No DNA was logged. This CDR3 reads CASGLSTGTPQHF.

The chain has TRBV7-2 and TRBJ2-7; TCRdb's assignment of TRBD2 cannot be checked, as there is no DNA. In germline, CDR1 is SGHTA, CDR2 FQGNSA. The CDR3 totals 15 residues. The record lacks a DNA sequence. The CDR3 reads CASSQRYLGTYEQYF.

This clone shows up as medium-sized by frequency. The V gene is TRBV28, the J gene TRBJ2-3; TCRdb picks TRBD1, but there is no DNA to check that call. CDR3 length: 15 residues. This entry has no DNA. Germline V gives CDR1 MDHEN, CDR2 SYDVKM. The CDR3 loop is CASSLSVHSTDTQYF.

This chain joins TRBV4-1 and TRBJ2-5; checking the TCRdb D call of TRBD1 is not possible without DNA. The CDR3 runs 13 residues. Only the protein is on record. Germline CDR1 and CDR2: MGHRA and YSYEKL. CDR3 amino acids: CASSHETRETQYF.

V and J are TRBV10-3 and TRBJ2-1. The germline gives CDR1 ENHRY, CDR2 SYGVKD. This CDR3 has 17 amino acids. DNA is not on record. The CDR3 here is CAISTGGGTRIYNEQFF.

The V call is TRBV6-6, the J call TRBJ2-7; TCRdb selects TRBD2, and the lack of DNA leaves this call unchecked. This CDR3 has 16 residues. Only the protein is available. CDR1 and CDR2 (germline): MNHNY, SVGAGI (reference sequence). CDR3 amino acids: CASSYSGGGHPYEQYF.

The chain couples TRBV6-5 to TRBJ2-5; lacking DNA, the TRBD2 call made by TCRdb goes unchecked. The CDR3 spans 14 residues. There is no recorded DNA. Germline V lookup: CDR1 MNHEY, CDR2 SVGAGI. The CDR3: CASSYSGGAETQYF.

CDR3 sequence reads: CASRDLSYNEQFF. This chain links TRBV5-4 with TRBJ2-1. CDR1 is SGHNT and CDR2 is YYREEE in the germline V gene (reference sequence). The CDR3 length is 13 residues. There is no recorded DNA.

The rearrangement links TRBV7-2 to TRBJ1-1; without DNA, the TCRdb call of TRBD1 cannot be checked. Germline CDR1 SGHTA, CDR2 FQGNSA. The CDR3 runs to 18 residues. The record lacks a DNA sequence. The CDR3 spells CASSLVLNWTQMNTEAFF.

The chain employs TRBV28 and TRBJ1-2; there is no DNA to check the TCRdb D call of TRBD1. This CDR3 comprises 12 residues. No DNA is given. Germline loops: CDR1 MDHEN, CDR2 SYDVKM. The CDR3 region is CASINRGYGYTF.

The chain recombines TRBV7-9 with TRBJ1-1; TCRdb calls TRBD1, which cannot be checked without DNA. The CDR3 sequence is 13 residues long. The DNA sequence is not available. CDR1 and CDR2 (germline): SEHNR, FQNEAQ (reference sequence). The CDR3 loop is CASVQGSLYQAFF. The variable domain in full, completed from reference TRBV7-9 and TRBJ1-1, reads DTGVSQNPRHKITKRGQNVTFRCDPISEHNRLYWYRQTLGQGPEFLTYFQNEAQLEKSRLLSDRFSAERPKGSFSTLEIQRTEQGDSAMYLCASVQGSLYQAFFGQGTRLTVV.

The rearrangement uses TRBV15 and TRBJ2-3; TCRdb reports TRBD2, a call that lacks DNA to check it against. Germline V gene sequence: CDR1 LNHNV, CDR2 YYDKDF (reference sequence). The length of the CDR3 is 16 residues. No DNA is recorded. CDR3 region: CATSNFGGSLGDTQYF.

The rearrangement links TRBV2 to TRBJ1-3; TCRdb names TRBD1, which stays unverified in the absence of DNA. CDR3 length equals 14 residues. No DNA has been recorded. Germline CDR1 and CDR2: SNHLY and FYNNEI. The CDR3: CASSGTVSGNTIYF. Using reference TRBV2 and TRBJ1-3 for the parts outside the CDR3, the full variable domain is EPEVTQTPSHQVTQMGQEVILRCVPISNHLYFYWYRQILGQKVEFLVSFYNNEISEKSEIFDDQFSVERPDGSNFTLKIRSTKLEDSAMYFCASSGTVSGNTIYFGEGSWLTVV.

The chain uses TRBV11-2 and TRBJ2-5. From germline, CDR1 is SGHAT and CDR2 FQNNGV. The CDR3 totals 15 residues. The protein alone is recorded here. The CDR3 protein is CASSLGQGGSETQYF. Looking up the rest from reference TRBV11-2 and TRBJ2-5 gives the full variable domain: EAGVAQSPRYKIIEKRQSVAFWCNPISGHATLYWYQQILGQGPKLLIQFQNNGVVDDSQLPKDRFSAERLKGVDSTLKIQPAKLEDSAVYLCASSLGQGGSETQYFGPGTRLLVL.

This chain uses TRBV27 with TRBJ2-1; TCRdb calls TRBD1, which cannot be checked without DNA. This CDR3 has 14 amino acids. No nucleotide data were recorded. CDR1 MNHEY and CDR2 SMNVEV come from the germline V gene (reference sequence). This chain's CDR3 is CASSFRDRGNEQFF.

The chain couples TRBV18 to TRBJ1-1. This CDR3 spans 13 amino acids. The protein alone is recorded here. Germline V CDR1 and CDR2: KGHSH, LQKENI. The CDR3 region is CASSAGQLIAAFF.

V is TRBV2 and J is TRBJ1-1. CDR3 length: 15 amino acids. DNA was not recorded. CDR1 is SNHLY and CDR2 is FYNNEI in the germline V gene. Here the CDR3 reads CASSGARGGITEAFF.

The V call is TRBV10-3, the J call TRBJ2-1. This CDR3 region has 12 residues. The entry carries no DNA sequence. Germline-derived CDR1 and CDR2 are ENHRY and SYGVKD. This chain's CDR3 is CAISESWKGQFF.

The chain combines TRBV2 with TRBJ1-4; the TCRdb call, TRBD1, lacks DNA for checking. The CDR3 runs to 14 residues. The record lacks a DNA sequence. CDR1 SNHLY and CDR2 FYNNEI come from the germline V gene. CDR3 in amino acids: CASSHRGSNEKLFF.

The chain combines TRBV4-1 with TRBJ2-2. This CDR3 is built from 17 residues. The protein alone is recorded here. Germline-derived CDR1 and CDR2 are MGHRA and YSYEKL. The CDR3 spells CASSPLGEGKLTGELFF.

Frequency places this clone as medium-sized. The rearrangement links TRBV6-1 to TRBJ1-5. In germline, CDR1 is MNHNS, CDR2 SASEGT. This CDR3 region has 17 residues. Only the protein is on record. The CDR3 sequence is CASSEARYLIGNQPQHF.

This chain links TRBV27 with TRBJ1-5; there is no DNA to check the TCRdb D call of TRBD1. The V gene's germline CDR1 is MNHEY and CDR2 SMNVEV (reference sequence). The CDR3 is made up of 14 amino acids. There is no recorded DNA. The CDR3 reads CASNRFASNQPQHF.

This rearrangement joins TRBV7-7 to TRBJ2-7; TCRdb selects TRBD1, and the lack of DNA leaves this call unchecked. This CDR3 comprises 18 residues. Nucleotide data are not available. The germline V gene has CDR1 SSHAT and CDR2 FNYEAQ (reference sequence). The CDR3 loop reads CASSFTLIRTGGDYEQYF.

CDR3: CASSLPQIRYEQYF. The chain uses TRBV7-3 and TRBJ2-7; as DNA is missing, the TRBD1 call by TCRdb cannot be tested. From germline, CDR1 is SGHTA and CDR2 FQGTGA. The CDR3 is made up of 14 amino acids. No DNA has been recorded.

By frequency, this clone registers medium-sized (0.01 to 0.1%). The CDR3 spells CASSLDLQETQYF. J is TRBJ2-5 and V is TRBV11-2. The CDR3 extends over 13 amino acids. The DNA is unrecorded. Germline V gene data show CDR1 as SGHAT and CDR2 as FQNNGV.

The CDR3 loop is CASSDRDMNTEAFF. The rearrangement uses TRBV5-1 and TRBJ1-1; the TRBD1 assignment by TCRdb is unverifiable without DNA. The CDR3 spans 14 residues. No DNA has been recorded. Germline CDR1 SGHRS, CDR2 YFSETQ.

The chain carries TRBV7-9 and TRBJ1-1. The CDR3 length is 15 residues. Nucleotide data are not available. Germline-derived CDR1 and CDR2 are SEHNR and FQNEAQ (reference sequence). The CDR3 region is CASSRLGRLNTEAFF.

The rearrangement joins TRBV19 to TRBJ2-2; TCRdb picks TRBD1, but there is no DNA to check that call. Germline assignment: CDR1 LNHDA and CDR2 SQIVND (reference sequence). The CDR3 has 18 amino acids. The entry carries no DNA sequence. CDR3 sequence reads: CASSTRQGAWGNTGELFF.